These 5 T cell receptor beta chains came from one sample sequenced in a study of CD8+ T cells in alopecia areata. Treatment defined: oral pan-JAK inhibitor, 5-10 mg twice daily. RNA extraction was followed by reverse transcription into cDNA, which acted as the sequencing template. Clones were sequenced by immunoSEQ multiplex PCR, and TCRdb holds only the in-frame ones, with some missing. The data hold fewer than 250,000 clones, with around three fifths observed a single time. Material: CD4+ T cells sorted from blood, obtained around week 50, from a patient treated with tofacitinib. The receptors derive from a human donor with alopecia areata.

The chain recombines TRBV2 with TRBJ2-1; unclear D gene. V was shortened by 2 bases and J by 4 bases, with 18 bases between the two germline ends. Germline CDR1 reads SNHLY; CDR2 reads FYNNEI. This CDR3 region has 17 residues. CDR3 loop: CASSEYQRKKGYNEQFF. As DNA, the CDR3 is TGTGCCAGCAGTGAATACCAGAGGAAGAAGGGTTACAATGAGCAGTTCTTC.

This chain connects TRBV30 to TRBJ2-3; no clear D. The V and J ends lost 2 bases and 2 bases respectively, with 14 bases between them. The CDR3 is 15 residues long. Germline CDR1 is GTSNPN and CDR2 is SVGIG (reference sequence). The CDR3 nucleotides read TGTGCCTGGAGTCCACCGCCTGATAACACAGATACGCAGTATTTT. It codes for CAWSPPPDNTDTQYF. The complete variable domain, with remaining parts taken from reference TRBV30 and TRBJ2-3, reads SQTIHQWPATLVQPVGSPLSLECTVEGTSNPNLYWYRQAAGRGLQLLFYSVGIGQISSEVPQNLSASRPQDRQFILSSKKLLLSDSGFYLCAWSPPPDNTDTQYFGPGTRLTVL.

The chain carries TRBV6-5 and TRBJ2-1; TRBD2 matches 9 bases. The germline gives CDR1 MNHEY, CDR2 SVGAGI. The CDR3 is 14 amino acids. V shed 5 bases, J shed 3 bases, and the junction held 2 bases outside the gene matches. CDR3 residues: CASSRRGGYNEQFF. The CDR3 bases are TGTGCCAGCAGTCGGCGGGGGGGCTACAATGAGCAGTTCTTC.

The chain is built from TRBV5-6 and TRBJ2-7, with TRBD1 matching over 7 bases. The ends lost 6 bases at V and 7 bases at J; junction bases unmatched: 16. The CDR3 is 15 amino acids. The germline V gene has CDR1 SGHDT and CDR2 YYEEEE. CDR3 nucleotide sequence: TGTGCCAGCACCGGATTTGGGACAGCTAGTAGTGAGCAGTACTTC. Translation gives CASTGFGTASSEQYF.

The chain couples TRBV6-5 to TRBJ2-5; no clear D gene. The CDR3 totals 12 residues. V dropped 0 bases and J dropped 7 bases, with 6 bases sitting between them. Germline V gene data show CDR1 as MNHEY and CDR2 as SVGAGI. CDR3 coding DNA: TGTGCCAGCAGTTACTCCGGCGGGACCCAGTACTTC. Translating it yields CASSYSGGTQYF.